The present T cell receptor beta chain was sequenced within a study of beta chain features in type 1 diabetes. Expressed TCRB transcripts were sequenced, since all the RNA that had been isolated was reverse transcribed. Libraries were prepared by immunoSEQ multiplex PCR; TCRdb keeps only in-frame clonotypes and omits some of them. The data hold almost 350,000 clones, with around 8% observed a single time. This clone was recorded at least ten times. The CDR3 is 15 amino acids. Trimming took 7 bases from V and 3 from J; bases not matched to a gene: 8. The germline V gene encodes CDR1 SEHNR and CDR2 FQNEAQ (reference sequence).

This TCR came from a young woman in good health. This chain joins TRBV7-9 and TRBJ2-2, with 7 bases identical to TRBD2. Input material: central memory CD4+ T cells from blood. The CDR3 reads CASTLASGDTGELFF. For the CDR3, the DNA is TGTGCCAGCACCCTGGCTAGCGGCGACACCGGGGAGCTGTTTTTT.